A selection of T cell receptor beta chains follows, all from one sample in a study of T cell responses to AZD1222 COVID-19 vaccine. TCRdb keeps only in-frame clones here, not all; method: immunoSEQ multiplex PCR. The sample shows 120,000 or so clones, about 89% of them seen only once. The sample here was peripheral blood, taken on day 0 of AZD1222 vaccination. Receptors originate from an adult in good health. Each CDR3 is given with its conserved first and last residue. A D gene is named only where the DNA matches it firmly. Not every row has a clone size; where given, it reads once, few, many or a size class.

>TRBJ2-7|TRBV14|NA|TRBD1
TGTGCCAGCAGCCAAAGGACAGGGTTTGGCGAGCAGTACTTC
CASSQRTGFGEQYF
>TRBJ1-1|TRBV7-2|NA|NA
TGTGCCAGCAGCTCATGGAGCACAGGGAACACTGAAGCTTTCTTT
CASSSWSTGNTEAFF
>TRBJ1-5|TRBV10-3|NA|NA
TGTGCCATCAGCGGGGCCTTTAGCAATCAGCCCCAGCATTTT
CAISGAFSNQPQHF
>TRBJ2-3|TRBV19|few|NA
TGTGCCAGTAGTCCAAAGGGGGACACAGATACGCAGTATTTT
CASSPKGDTDTQYF
>TRBJ1-1|TRBV7-9|NA|TRBD1
TGTGCCAGCAGATCCCCGGGACAGTTGAACACTGAAGCTTTCTTT
CASRSPGQLNTEAFF
>TRBJ2-7|TRBV27|NA|NA
TGTGCCAGCAGTCCGGGACATTCCTACGAGCAGTACTTC
CASSPGHSYEQYF
>TRBJ1-1|TRBV3-1/TRBV3-2|NA|NA
TGTGCCAGTTCGGAGGGTTGGACTGAAGCTTTCTTT
CASSEGWTEAFF
>TRBJ2-3|TRBV28|NA|NA
TGTGCCAGCAGTTGGGGCGGATACACAGATACGCAGTATTTT
CASSWGGYTDTQYF
>TRBJ2-1|TRBV19|NA|TRBD2
TGTGCCAGTAGTATGGGTAGCGGGGGGGTCGATGAGCAGTTCTTC
CASSMGSGGVDEQFF
>TRBJ1-2|TRBV5-1|NA|TRBD1
TGCGCCAGCAGCCCCACGACAGGGGGCATTGGTGGCTACACCTTC
CASSPTTGGIGGYTF
>TRBJ1-5|TRBV3-1/TRBV3-2|NA|NA
TGTGCCAGCAGTGTCGGCGGGGGCAATCAGCCCCAGCATTTT
CASSVGGGNQPQHF
>TRBJ1-3|TRBV7-2|NA|NA
TGTGCCACCAGGCCGGGCTCTGGAAACACCATATATTTT
CATRPGSGNTIYF
>TRBJ2-1|TRBV7-2|NA|NA
TGTGCCAGCAGCTTCTGGGGAGAGCGTACCTCTGGTGAGCAGTTCTTC
CASSFWGERTSGEQFF
>TRBJ2-5|TRBV7-2|NA|TRBD2
TGTGCCAGCAGCTTAGAGGGACCGGGAGGAGGACAAGAGACCCAGTACTTC
CASSLEGPGGGQETQYF
>TRBJ2-7|TRBV5-3|NA|TRBD2
TGTGCCAGAAGCGTACTAGCGGGTTCCTCCTACGAGCAGTACTTC
CARSVLAGSSYEQYF
>TRBJ1-5|TRBV19|few|TRBD1
TGTGCCAGTAGGGGGACAGGGGTCAATCAGCCCCAGCATTTT
CASRGTGVNQPQHF
>TRBJ1-2|TRBV2|NA|NA
TGTGCCAGCACTTCGACAGGATCCTATGGCTACACCTTC
CASTSTGSYGYTF
>TRBJ2-7|TRBV6-2/TRBV6-3|few|NA
TGTGCCAGCAGTTACCCCGGGCCGCACTACGAGCAGTACTTC
CASSYPGPHYEQYF
>TRBJ1-4|TRBV5-1|NA|NA
TGCGCCAGCAGCTTGGCCGGGGGGGCTAATGAAAAACTGTTTTTT
CASSLAGGANEKLFF
>TRBJ2-7|TRBV27|NA|NA
TGTGCCAGCAGTTTAGTATGGGGCGAGCAGTACTTC
CASSLVWGEQYF
>TRBJ1-1|TRBV2|once|NA
TGTGCCAGCAGTCAACAGGGAACTGAAGCTTTCTTT
CASSQQGTEAFF
>TRBJ2-3|TRBV18|NA|NA
TGTGCCAGCGCGACTAGAGGCACAGATACGCAGTATTTT
CASATRGTDTQYF
>TRBJ2-5|TRBV15|NA|TRBD1
TGTGCCACCAGCAGTAACAGGGGGGAGACCCAGTACTTC
CATSSNRGETQYF
>TRBJ1-6|TRBV28|NA|NA
TGTGCCAGCAGTTATGTATCTGGCCCCCTCCACTTT
CASSYVSGPLHF
>TRBJ2-2|TRBV7-2|NA|TRBD2
TGTGCCAGCAGCTCAGCCCGACTAGCGGGAGTTTGGGGCGGGGAGCTGTTTTTT
CASSSARLAGVWGGELFF
>TRBJ2-3|TRBV24-1|NA|TRBD2
TGTGCCACCAGAAATGCGGGAGGGCCGGATACGCAGTATTTT
CATRNAGGPDTQYF
>TRBJ1-4|TRBV6-5|NA|TRBD1
TGTGCCAGCAGTTACTCGAAGGGGGCTGGGGAAAAACTGTTTTTT
CASSYSKGAGEKLFF
>TRBJ1-3|TRBV4-3|NA|NA
TGCGCCAGCAGCCAAGTCCGGTACTCTGGAAACACCATATATTTT
CASSQVRYSGNTIYF
>TRBJ1-5|TRBV19|few|NA
TGTGCCAGTAGTATAGATCCAGTTCAGCCCCAGCATTTT
CASSIDPVQPQHF
>TRBJ2-3|TRBV7-9|NA|NA
TGTGCCAGCAGCTCACGCGGGACTTCTAGCACAGATACGCAGTATTTT
CASSSRGTSSTDTQYF
>TRBJ2-1|TRBV3-1/TRBV3-2|NA|NA
TGTGCCAGCAGCCAAGATCGGGTTAGCGTCAATGAGCAGTTCTTC
CASSQDRVSVNEQFF
>TRBJ2-3|TRBV29-1|NA|NA
TGCAGCGTTCCCCTACCACCCACAGATACGCAGTATTTT
CSVPLPPTDTQYF
>TRBJ1-1|TRBV19|few|NA
TGTGCCAGTAGTGTTAGGGGCGGTGAAGCTTTCTTT
CASSVRGGEAFF
>TRBJ2-4|TRBV30|NA|TRBD2
TGTGCCTGGACGGGGGGTGGGGACATTCAGTACTTC
CAWTGGGDIQYF
>TRBJ2-1|TRBV11-2|NA|NA
TGTGCCAGCAGCTTAGAAGGGGTCCTGGGGGACGTAAAATATTTGAATGAGCAGTTCTTC
CASSLEGVLGDVKYLNEQFF
>TRBJ1-4|TRBV3-1/TRBV3-2|NA|NA
TGTGCCAGCAGCCAAGATCTCGGGAGGAAACTGTTTTTT
CASSQDLGRKLFF
>TRBJ2-7|TRBV5-1|NA|TRBD2
TGCGCCAGCAGCTTTGCGCAGGGAGGGTACGAGCAGTACTTC
CASSFAQGGYEQYF
>TRBJ1-1|TRBV10-3|NA|NA
TGTGCCATCAGTGAGTCAGGAGTGGGCACTGAAGCTTTCTTT
CAISESGVGTEAFF
>TRBJ2-1|TRBV5-4|NA|TRBD2
TGTGCCAGCAGCTTGCGGGAGGGCCGGGGCAATGAGCAGTTCTTC
CASSLREGRGNEQFF
>TRBJ2-7|TRBV10-3|NA|TRBD1
TGTGCCATCAGTGCTGGGACAGGGGCCACCTACGAGCAGTACTTC
CAISAGTGATYEQYF
>TRBJ2-1|TRBV5-4|once|TRBD1
TGTGCCAGCAGCTCCGGGACAGAGCCCTACAATGAGCAGTTCTTC
CASSSGTEPYNEQFF
>TRBJ1-2|TRBV24-1|NA|NA
TGTGCCACCAGTGATTGGGCCGATCCTGGCTACACCTTC
CATSDWADPGYTF
>TRBJ1-5|TRBV27|NA|NA
TGTGCCAGCATCGCGGAGGAGGACGAGCCCCAGCATTTT
CASIAEEDEPQHF
>TRBJ2-3|TRBV5-4|NA|TRBD2
TGTGCCAGCAGCTTGACTAGCGGGGATACAGATACGCAGTATTTT
CASSLTSGDTDTQYF
>TRBJ2-5|TRBV7-6|NA|NA
TGTGCCAGCAGCTTAGGGGGGCCGAATCGTAGGGAGACCCAGTACTTC
CASSLGGPNRRETQYF
>TRBJ2-1|TRBV9|few|TRBD2
TGTGCCAGCAGCGTTGGCGGGGGTTCCTACAATGAGCAGTTCTTC
CASSVGGGSYNEQFF
>TRBJ2-7|TRBV7-3|once|NA
TGTGCCAGCAGCTTAAGTCCCACAGGGATTTACTACGAGCAGTACTTC
CASSLSPTGIYYEQYF
>TRBJ2-2|TRBV7-8|NA|TRBD1
TGTGCCAGCACCCAAAGACAGGGACGCACCGGGGAGCTGTTTTTT
CASTQRQGRTGELFF
>TRBJ1-5|TRBV12-3/TRBV12-4|NA|NA
TGTGCCAGCAGTTTGAAGGGACAGCCCCAGCATTTT
CASSLKGQPQHF
>TRBJ2-3|TRBV5-1|NA|TRBD2
TGCGCCAGCAGGCCACTAGCGGGAGGGGTAACAGATACGCAGTATTTT
CASRPLAGGVTDTQYF
>TRBJ1-1|TRBV19|NA|NA
TGTGCCAGTAGTATAGTCCCAGGGACAACCCCCCTTTTT
CASSIVPGTTPLF
>TRBJ2-1|TRBV11-2|NA|TRBD2
TGTGCCAGCAGCTTGAACAGAGCGGGATACAATGAGCAGTTCTTC
CASSLNRAGYNEQFF
>TRBJ1-4|TRBV28|NA|NA
TGTGCCAGCAGTTTGAGGGAAAAACTGTTTTTT
CASSLREKLFF
>TRBJ2-3|TRBV12-3/TRBV12-4|NA|NA
TGTGCCAGCAGCTTACAGGGTGATACGCAGTATTTT
CASSLQGDTQYF
>TRBJ1-4|TRBV30|NA|NA
TGTGCCTGGAGTGTACAGGAAAAACTGTTTTTT
CAWSVQEKLFF
>TRBJ1-4|TRBV29-1|NA|NA
TGCAGCGTTTTGACGGGGATCGGTGAAAAACTGTTTTTT
CSVLTGIGEKLFF
>TRBJ1-5|TRBV28|NA|NA
TGTGCCAGCAGTCGCCCGGGGTGGCAGCCCCAGCATTTT
CASSRPGWQPQHF
>TRBJ1-5|TRBV3-1/TRBV3-2|NA|NA
TGTGCCAGCAGCCAAGGGGTGGTGGCTCAGCCCCAGCATTTT
CASSQGVVAQPQHF
>TRBJ1-1|TRBV9|NA|TRBD1
TGTGCCAGCAGCGTTTGGACAGGGGAAGCTTTCTTT
CASSVWTGEAFF
>TRBJ2-1|TRBV6-5|few|TRBD2
TGTGCCAGCAGTTATATTAGCGGGAGGTATGAGCAGTTCTTC
CASSYISGRYEQFF